This TCR delta chain was recorded in a study of γδ T cells in repeated Plasmodium falciparum infection. Study-wide context: Donors had four controlled P. falciparum NF54 infections over around 640 days.

Note on this clone: The amino acid sequence in TCRdb belongs to a much larger clone and departs from this DNA's translation at residue 12, likely a sequencing read error; the sequence shown is translated from the DNA.

TCRdb re-analyzed the multiplex PCR reads via CATT. In the table there are 85,000 to 95,000 delta-chain clones, more than 1.4% of which are singletons. V dropped 3 bases and J dropped 7; count of bases not matched to a gene: 21. This CDR3 is 18 amino acids long. The germline gives CDR1 GEAIGNYY, CDR2 EKD. Vgamma9/Vdelta2+ and Vdelta2-negative gammadelta T cells were flow-sorted from PBMC for bulk sequencing. This TCR was sampled from a pool of human donors (malaria-infected and uninfected, not separated). The sample was gamma-delta T cells from blood. The chain uses TRDV2 and TRDJ1; TRDD3 aligns across 8 bases. The J gene is absent in TCRdb and was assigned here via DNA matching to germline. CDR3 sequence reads: CACDPASSGDRRPGKLIF. Written as DNA, the CDR3 is TGTGCCTGTGACCCAGCCTCCTCGGGGGATAGGCGGCCCGGTAAACTCATCTTT.